This entry lists 21 T cell receptor beta chains sequenced from one sample in a study of blood T cell repertoires in COVID-19. Sequencing used immunoSEQ multiplex PCR; TCRdb keeps in-frame clones, though not all of them. In the table there are around 230,000 clones, about 85% of which are singletons. The sample comprised PBMCs or T cells enriched from blood (not recorded which). Receptors originate from a woman aged 25-40 years who had recovered from COVID-19.

The V and J genes are TRBV28 and TRBJ1-1, with a weak D call TRBD1 (6 bases). Trimming removed 7 bases from V and 0 bases from J, with 12 bases in between. The CDR3 is 14 amino acids. Germline CDR1 is MDHEN and CDR2 is SYDVKM. CDR3 coding DNA: TGTGCCAGCATTTCAGGGGCCATGAACACTGAAGCTTTCTTT. Encoded protein: CASISGAMNTEAFF. Using reference TRBV28 and TRBJ1-1 for the parts outside the CDR3, the full variable domain is DVKVTQSSRYLVKRTGEKVFLECVQDMDHENMFWYRQDPGLGLRLIYFSYDVKMKEKGDIPEGYSVSREKKERFSLILESASTNQTSMYLCASISGAMNTEAFFGQGTRLTVV.

The chain links TRBV4-2 to TRBJ1-1; D not resolved. The length of the CDR3 is 18 residues. V was trimmed by 1 base and J by 8 bases, leaving 26 bases between them. The germline CDR1 and CDR2 sequences are LGHNA and YNFKEQ. CDR3 residues: CASSQVIVKTAGWNEAFF. The CDR3 DNA reads TGTGCCAGCAGCCAAGTTATCGTCAAAACGGCAGGTTGGAACGAAGCTTTCTTT.

Turning to this clone: Compared with germline, one end of the junction differs, possibly owing to a read error. This rearrangement joins TRBV27 to TRBJ2-5; 7 nucleotides agree with TRBD2. The germline V gene encodes CDR1 MNHEY and CDR2 SMNVEV (reference sequence). The CDR3 is 17 amino acids. The CDR3 sequence: CASSLFPGGRPQETQYF. Here the CDR3 DNA reads TGTGCCAGCAGCTTATTCCCCGGGGGGAGGCCCCAAGAGACCCAGTACTTC.

The rearrangement links TRBV5-4 to TRBJ2-7; 12 bases map to TRBD2. CDR3 length equals 17 residues. With V trimmed by 1 base and J by 3 bases, 8 bases remained unmatched. From germline, CDR1 is SGHNT and CDR2 YYREEE (reference sequence). The CDR3 bases are TGTGCCAGCAGCTTGTCGCTAGCGGGGGGGGGCGGCTACGAGCAGTACTTC. It is translated as CASSLSLAGGGGYEQYF.

This chain uses TRBV19 with TRBJ2-2, with D perhaps matching TRBD1 (6 bases). The V gene's germline CDR1 is LNHDA and CDR2 SQIVND (reference sequence). V gave up 9 bases and J gave up 3 bases, with 14 bases separating them. This CDR3 contains 14 residues. CDR3 nucleotides: TGTGCCAGCCACCGGGACAAAGACACCGGGGAGCTGTTTTTT. Translation gives CASHRDKDTGELFF.

CDR3 sequence: CASSLSYSQYYGYTF. The CDR3, as DNA: TGTGCCAGCAGCTTATCCTACAGCCAATACTATGGCTACACCTTC. The chain is built from TRBV5-4 and TRBJ1-2; D call uncertain. V shed 2 bases and J shed 3 bases, with 14 bases lying between them. The CDR3 sequence is 15 residues long. Germline lookup yields CDR1 SGHNT and CDR2 YYREEE (reference sequence).

The J gene is TRBJ1-5, the V gene TRBV6-4; TRBD1 agrees at 8 bases. V lost 4 bases to trimming and J lost 6 bases; unmatched junction nucleotides: 14. Germline CDR1 MRHNA, CDR2 SNTAGT. CDR3 length equals 17 residues. The CDR3 nucleotides are TGTGCCAGCAGTGGGCCCATTTCAGGGGGCGAGGGTCAGCCCCAGCATTTT. Residues: CASSGPISGGEGQPQHF.

This clone was observed a handful of times. The genes are TRBV7-2 and TRBJ1-5; D might be TRBD1 (6 bases). Germline V gene data show CDR1 as SGHTA and CDR2 as FQGNSA. Deletions cut 4 bases from V and 0 bases from J, with 10 bases between. The CDR3 extends over 15 amino acids. The CDR3, as DNA: TGTGCCAGCAGCTCGAGGGGGTATAGCAATCAGCCCCAGCATTTT. The encoded protein is CASSSRGYSNQPQHF.

This clone was seen a single time. This chain links TRBV27 with TRBJ2-7; TRBD1 aligns across 8 bases. Germline V lookup: CDR1 MNHEY, CDR2 SMNVEV (reference sequence). This CDR3 comprises 15 residues. With 5 bases clipped from V and 0 bases from J, the junction kept 6 bases outside the gene matches. The CDR3 here is CASSTQGALSYEQYF. For the CDR3, the DNA is TGTGCCAGCAGTACCCAGGGGGCTCTCTCCTACGAGCAGTACTTC.

The V gene is TRBV7-9, the J gene TRBJ2-7, with 13 bases matching TRBD2. The germline CDR1 and CDR2 sequences are SEHNR and FQNEAQ (reference sequence). This CDR3 is 15 amino acids long. The J segment lost 6 bases and the V segment lost 4 bases, leaving 6 bases of the junction unmatched. The CDR3 protein is CASSYTSGGEIEQYF. In nucleotides, the CDR3 is TGTGCCAGCAGCTACACTAGCGGGGGGGAGATCGAGCAGTACTTC.

V is TRBV3-1 (or the pseudogene TRBV3-2) and J is TRBJ1-2, with D maybe TRBD1 (5 bases). Germline loops: CDR1 LGHDT, CDR2 YNNKEL (reference sequence). This CDR3 is 16 amino acids long. V lost 0 bases and J lost 7, with 18 bases in between. Written as DNA, the CDR3 is TGTGCCAGCAGCCAAGATTCTTTGGTCAGGGTGGCTGGCTACACCTTC. Protein: CASSQDSLVRVAGYTF.

This chain links TRBV29-1 with TRBJ2-5; D is undetermined. V dropped 7 bases and J dropped 2 bases, with 8 bases sitting between them. Per the germline V gene, CDR1 is SQVTM and CDR2 is ANQGSEA. The CDR3 is 11 amino acids. CDR3 sequence: CSGVSQETQYF. CDR3 nucleotides: TGCAGCGGAGTGTCGCAAGAGACCCAGTACTTC.

This rearrangement joins TRBV3-1 (or the pseudogene TRBV3-2) to TRBJ2-5; no reliable D call. CDR1 and CDR2 from the germline V gene are LGHDT and YNNKEL (reference sequence). The germline V and J ends were trimmed by 3 bases and 0 bases, with 14 bases remaining between them. This CDR3 has 16 amino acids. CDR3 in amino acids: CASSHRRQTNQETQYF. The CDR3 nucleotides read TGTGCCAGCAGCCATCGACGACAAACCAACCAAGAGACCCAGTACTTC.

The rearrangement links TRBV27 to TRBJ2-7; TRBD2 is a possible D gene (6 bases). V was pared by 4 bases and J by 6 bases, with 22 bases between. The CDR3 has 16 amino acids. Per the germline V gene, CDR1 is MNHEY and CDR2 is SMNVEV (reference sequence). CDR3 coding DNA: TGTGCCAGCAGTTCCCTAGCGTCGGTCGTCCCCCCCGAGCAGTACTTC. Its translation is CASSSLASVVPPEQYF.

The J gene is TRBJ1-2, the V gene TRBV6-5; 7 nucleotides match TRBD1. Germline V gives CDR1 MNHEY, CDR2 SVGAGI. This CDR3 is built from 14 residues. Unmatched junction bases numbered 10, after V lost 7 bases and J lost 5 bases. The CDR3 nucleotides are TGTGCCAGCACAACCAAGACAGGGCTGTATGGCTACACCTTC. This codes for CASTTKTGLYGYTF.

The rearrangement joins TRBV7-2 to TRBJ2-3, with 9 nucleotides matching TRBD1. Germline V gene lookup returns CDR1 SGHTA and CDR2 FQGNSA. V lost 5 bases, J lost 4 bases, and 13 bases stayed unmatched. This CDR3 has 17 residues. As DNA, the CDR3 is TGTGCCAGCAGCGGAGAGGTTCACAGGGGGCTCTCAGATACGCAGTATTTT. It yields the protein CASSGEVHRGLSDTQYF.

This chain uses TRBV3-1 (or the pseudogene TRBV3-2) with TRBJ2-2; 8 bases are a match to TRBD2. This CDR3 is built from 17 residues. Trimming at V came to 4 bases and at J to 4 bases, leaving 11 bases not matched to a gene. Germline CDR1 and CDR2: LGHDT and YNNKEL (reference sequence). The CDR3 DNA sequence: TGTGCCAGCAGCCCCATTGGGATTACTAGCGGCACCGGGGAGCTGTTTTTT. Its protein product is CASSPIGITSGTGELFF.

This clone was seen just once. The rearrangement uses TRBV27 and TRBJ1-1; D uncertain. Germline loops: CDR1 MNHEY, CDR2 SMNVEV (reference sequence). V was clipped by 6 bases and J by 1 base, with 9 bases between them. The CDR3 is made up of 13 amino acids. The CDR3 is CASRGLKNTEAFF. In DNA form, the CDR3 reads TGTGCCAGCAGAGGACTTAAGAACACTGAAGCTTTCTTT.

The genes are TRBV27 and TRBJ2-5, with D perhaps matching TRBD2 (6 bases). The CDR3 contains 15 residues. CDR1 and CDR2 (germline): MNHEY, SMNVEV (reference sequence). The V gene lost 0 bases and the J gene lost 4 bases, with 12 bases spanning the gap. Here the CDR3 reads CASSLSWGVIETQYF. In DNA, the CDR3 is TGTGCCAGCAGTTTATCTTGGGGGGTGATAGAGACCCAGTACTTC.

About this clone itself: Other nucleotide sequences from this sample produce the same CDR3. The gene calls are TRBV2 and TRBJ1-2; D may be TRBD1 (5 bases). There are 12 residues in the CDR3. V lost 1 base and J 8 bases, leaving 8 bases between the germline ends. Germline V CDR1 and CDR2: SNHLY, FYNNEI. CDR3 in amino acids: CASSEEGRGYTF. The CDR3 nucleotides read TGTGCCAGCAGTGAAGAGGGGCGCGGCTACACCTTC. Full variable domain (outside the CDR3, taken from reference TRBV2 and TRBJ1-2): EPEVTQTPSHQVTQMGQEVILRCVPISNHLYFYWYRQILGQKVEFLVSFYNNEISEKSEIFDDQFSVERPDGSNFTLKIRSTKLEDSAMYFCASSEEGRGYTFGSGTRLTVV.

The rearrangement joins TRBV2 to TRBJ1-6; D uncertain. Germline-derived CDR1 and CDR2 are SNHLY and FYNNEI. V was cut by 8 bases and J by 10 bases, with 12 bases left in between. The CDR3 is 12 residues long. The CDR3 spells CASLRVGSPLHF. DNA for the CDR3: TGTGCCAGCCTCCGGGTTGGGTCACCCCTCCACTTT.